One T cell receptor beta chain is described in this entry. The antigen remains undetermined. This sample was included in a study of human T cells and chemical hapten exposure. Study background: 0.01% DPC was applied to the upper back in patch tests, which were read at 6 days. Findings of the study overall: Positive correlation was observed between PT1 expanded TCR counts and patch test score.

It was the library that attached unique molecular identifiers to individual cDNA molecules. Methods used by the authors: Sequenced samples showed a median of approximately 100,000 TCRs each, with counts running from roughly 23,000 to 700,000. TCRdb itself ran the RACE reads through MiXCR, one entry per CDR3 protein. The V and J calls and clone size come from TCRdb's table, not from the authors' own analysis. The sample consists of 97,000 or so distinct CDR3 sequences, roughly a quarter of them appearing once. Trimming removed 5 bases from V and 3 bases from J, with 8 bases in between. The CDR3 spans 12 residues. The germline V gene encodes CDR1 MDHEN and CDR2 SYDVKM. Time point noted: patch test 3, about 24 weeks after DPC sensitization. The sample's treatment: therapeutic diphenylcyclopropenone sensitization with weekly scalp DPC.

The source is a man between 35 and 55 years old with alopecia areata. Some clones in this sample may be carry-over from other donors' samples. The sample was whole blood, taken in connection with sensitization to the hapten diphenylcyclopropenone (DPC). V gene TRBV28 combines with J gene TRBJ2-7; the D gene is possibly TRBD2 (5 bases). CDR3 bases: TGTGCCAGCAGTATCGCGGGCTACGAGCAGTACTTC. Encoded protein: CASSIAGYEQYF.